This T cell receptor (beta chain) was sequenced during a study of control samples from healthy donors and cancer patients. Per germline, CDR1 SGHAT and CDR2 FQNNGV. The CDR3 spans 14 residues. With V trimmed by 5 bases and J by 8 bases, 7 bases remained unmatched. TCRdb's table, derived via immunoSEQ multiplex PCR, lists solely in-frame clones and lacks some. Of more than 75,000 clones listed, roughly 84% are singletons. This chain uses TRBV11-2 with TRBJ1-4; TRBD1 agrees at 8 bases. The clonotype was recovered from a man aged 65-85 years with lung cancer. The sequencing sample was made of PBMCs. DNA of the CDR3: TGTGCCAGCAGCAACGCCCGGACAGGGGAAAAACTGTTTTTT. Its protein product is CASSNARTGEKLFF.